Listed below are T cell receptor beta chains from one sample, sequenced in a study of T cells after yellow fever vaccination. TCRdb reanalysed the 5' RACE reads using MiXCR and keeps one entry per CDR3 protein. The sample comprises fewer than 150,000 distinct CDR3 sequences, approximately 7.7% of which are singletons, and under 0.95% rests with the top ten. The sequencing here drew on CD4+ T cells sorted from PBMCs, taken 5 days after the yellow fever booster vaccination. These receptors came from a man aged 25-40 years who received the YFV17D yellow fever vaccine. Each CDR3 is given without its conserved first and last residue.

v_gene	j_gene	CDR3aa
TRBV20-1	TRBJ2-5	SAHWRTAETQY
TRBV6-5	TRBJ1-1	ASTPGRRNTEAF
TRBV27	TRBJ1-2	ASRRAGGVGYGYT
TRBV28	TRBJ2-3	ASSFSGLGTDTQY
TRBV20-1	TRBJ2-7	SAKGEQTYEQY
TRBV7-9	TRBJ1-3	ASSSPRGSGNTIY
TRBV20-1	TRBJ1-5	SARPGRGAIGQPQH
TRBV7-2	TRBJ2-1	ASSRTSGPYNEQF
TRBV5-5	TRBJ2-6	ASSLGQGGGSGANVLT
TRBV12-3/TRBV12-4	TRBJ2-4	ASSPSGRVGKNIQY
TRBV20-1	TRBJ2-5	SARNAGSQETQY
TRBV6-5	TRBJ2-3	ASSRRVGGPDTQY
TRBV20-1	TRBJ1-2	SALRGTGYGYT
TRBV5-6	TRBJ2-1	ASSFGEASYNEQF
TRBV20-1	TRBJ1-6	SARVSDRDNSPLH
TRBV23-1	TRBJ2-5	ASTRGRGCETQY
TRBV12-3/TRBV12-4	TRBJ2-1	ASSFTRSEQF
TRBV6-1	TRBJ2-1	ASRIDGSYNEQF
TRBV5-1	TRBJ2-1	ASRPTGEFGEQF
TRBV7-2	TRBJ2-3	ASSLRTTSQSTDTQY
TRBV5-4	TRBJ2-5	ASSFGQGILGGRETQY
TRBV11-2	TRBJ2-7	ASSPQRGFYEQY
TRBV7-9	TRBJ2-3	ASSLAAGTSPTDTQY
TRBV7-2	TRBJ2-1	ASSLELAGGHEQF
TRBV18	TRBJ2-7	ASSPRLHRGTYEQY
TRBV20-1	TRBJ2-3	SAENSGSDTQY
TRBV4-2	TRBJ2-7	ASSQSPGQGDYEQY
TRBV29-1	TRBJ2-3	SVENPTDTQY
TRBV28	TRBJ2-5	AYSRVGKTQY
TRBV7-8	TRBJ2-7	ASSLTGEPYEQY
TRBV14	TRBJ2-2	ASSQVRFRELF
TRBV7-6	TRBJ2-1	ASSLAFQAGEQF
TRBV7-9	TRBJ2-5	ASSLVRQEETQY
TRBV19	TRBJ2-3	AASRTGGGDTQY
TRBV4-2	TRBJ2-5	ASSRSHGDQETQY
TRBV7-2	TRBJ2-7	ASSFSGTYYEQY